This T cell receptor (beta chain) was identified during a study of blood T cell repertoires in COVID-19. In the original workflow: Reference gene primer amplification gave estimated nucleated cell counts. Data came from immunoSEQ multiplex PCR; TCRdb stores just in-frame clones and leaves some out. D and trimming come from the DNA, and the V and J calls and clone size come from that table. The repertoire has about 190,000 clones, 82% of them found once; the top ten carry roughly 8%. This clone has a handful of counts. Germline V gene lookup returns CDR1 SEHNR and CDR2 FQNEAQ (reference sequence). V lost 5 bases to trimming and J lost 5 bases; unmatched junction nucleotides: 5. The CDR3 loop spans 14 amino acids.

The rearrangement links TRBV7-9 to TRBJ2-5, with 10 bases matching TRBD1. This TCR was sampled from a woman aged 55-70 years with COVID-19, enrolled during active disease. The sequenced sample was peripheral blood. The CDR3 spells CASSLDRGRETQYF. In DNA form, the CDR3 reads TGTGCCAGCAGCCTAGACAGGGGGCGGGAGACCCAGTACTTC.